These 14 T cell receptor beta chains came from one sample sequenced in a study of vaccination and CD4 T cells after COVID-19. Sample treatment: roughly 10-day PBMC culture with coronavirus spike peptide pools or control peptides (ViraFEST assay). An unexposed donor provided the CD4+ T cells, which were collected before the COVID-19 pandemic (2011-2018). For these TCRs, the target antigens are not known. Cultured CD4+ T cells had their DNA profiled by the Oncomine TCR Beta short-read assay. Each CDR3 protein gets one entry after TCRdb re-called the PCR reads with MiXCR. The data show more than 600 distinct CDR3 sequences, 11% seen once. Sequencing was done on a sample of CD4+ T cells from blood, cultured in vitro. The receptor set was obtained from a human donor in good health.

In its sample, this clonotype ranks as medium-sized. This chain connects TRBV5-1 to TRBJ1-2, with 7 positions matching TRBD1. Germline V gene data show CDR1 as SGHRS and CDR2 as YFSETQ. This CDR3 spans 15 amino acids. The V gene end was trimmed by 4 bases and the J gene end by 3 bases; junction bases not matched to a gene: 9. The CDR3 sequence is CASSPRTGSDYGYTF. CDR3 in DNA: TGCGCCAGCAGCCCACGGACAGGTTCTGACTATGGCTACACCTTC.

This clonotype is medium-sized. CDR3 bases: TGTGCCAGCAAGGCAGGACATAACACCGGGGAGCTGTTTTTT. Translation: CASKAGHNTGELFF. J is TRBJ2-2 and V is TRBV2, with D tentatively TRBD1 (5 bases). Germline loops: CDR1 SNHLY, CDR2 FYNNEI. The CDR3 runs to 14 residues. V was cut by 7 bases and J by 2 bases, with 11 bases left in between. The variable domain in full, completed from reference TRBV2 and TRBJ2-2, reads EPEVTQTPSHQVTQMGQEVILRCVPISNHLYFYWYRQILGQKVEFLVSFYNNEISEKSEIFDDQFSVERPDGSNFTLKIRSTKLEDSAMYFCASKAGHNTGELFFGEGSRLTVL.

This clonotype counts as medium-sized (0.01 to 0.1%). J is TRBJ2-1 and V is TRBV20-1, with 12 bases that match TRBD2. J lost 15 bases, V lost 6 bases, and 15 bases had no gene match. Per the germline V gene, CDR1 is DFQATT and CDR2 is SNEGSKA (reference sequence). The CDR3 spans 14 residues. The CDR3 DNA reads as TGCAGTGCCCCTCCCACTAGCGGGGGGTCCCGAATGTTCTTC. Encoded protein: CSAPPTSGGSRMFF.

This clonotype has a handful of counts. The chain uses TRBV5-1 and TRBJ1-2; D is unclear. The V gene lost 0 bases and the J gene lost 3 bases, with 9 bases spanning the gap. CDR1 and CDR2 (germline): SGHRS, YFSETQ. This CDR3 comprises 14 residues. The CDR3 loop reads CASSLENTDYGYTF. The CDR3 DNA sequence: TGCGCCAGCAGCTTGGAAAACACGGACTATGGCTACACCTTC. Together with reference TRBV5-1 and TRBJ1-2, the CDR3 gives the full variable domain: KAGVTQTPRYLIKTRGQQVTLSCSPISGHRSVSWYQQTPGQGLQFLFEYFSETQRNKGNFPGRFSGRQFSNSRSEMNVSTLELGDSALYLCASSLENTDYGYTFGSGTRLTVV.

Relative to its sample, this clonotype is large (0.1 to 1%). The chain combines TRBV20-1 with TRBJ1-2; D gene ambiguous. Germline V CDR1 and CDR2: DFQATT, SNEGSKA (reference sequence). The V end was cut by 5 bases, the J end by 2 bases, with 9 bases between. The CDR3 has 12 residues. CDR3 amino acids: CSASHLNYGYTF. DNA for the CDR3: TGCAGTGCTTCCCACTTGAACTATGGCTACACCTTC.

This clonotype has more than one count but fewer than ten. The V gene is TRBV30, the J gene TRBJ2-7; D remains unclear. This CDR3 comprises 12 residues. Trimming removed 0 bases from V and 5 bases from J, with 8 bases in between. CDR1 GTSNPN and CDR2 SVGIG come from the germline V gene (reference sequence). The CDR3 region is CAWSVVRDEQYF. As DNA, the CDR3 is TGTGCCTGGAGTGTAGTTAGGGACGAGCAGTACTTC.

This clonotype is classed as large. This CDR3 reads CAWSQGLLGSPLHF. DNA for the CDR3: TGTGCCTGGAGCCAGGGGTTATTGGGTTCACCCCTCCACTTT. The chain uses TRBV30 and TRBJ1-6, with D possibly TRBD1 on 6 matching bases. The CDR3 sequence is 14 residues long. Trimming pared 3 bases from V and 9 bases from J, leaving 15 bases between. Germline V CDR1 and CDR2: GTSNPN, SVGIG (reference sequence).

This clonotype is classed as large (0.1 to 1%). The chain recombines TRBV10-3 with TRBJ2-5; 7 positions agree with TRBD2. Germline V CDR1 and CDR2: ENHRY, SYGVKD. The CDR3 sequence is 16 residues long. J was trimmed by 4 bases and V by 3 bases; bases with no gene match: 11. The CDR3 is CAISDGEGGPSETQYF. CDR3 coding DNA: TGTGCCATCAGTGACGGAGAGGGAGGGCCCTCAGAGACCCAGTACTTC.

This clonotype turned up a few times. J is TRBJ2-3 and V is TRBV5-6; no definite D call. Deletions cut 4 bases from V and 2 bases from J, with 11 bases between. The germline V gene has CDR1 SGHDT and CDR2 YYEEEE. The CDR3 has 14 amino acids. In DNA form, the CDR3 reads TGTGCCAGCAGCCCTTATGACAACACAGATACGCAGTATTTT. Encoded protein: CASSPYDNTDTQYF.

There are a few counts of this clonotype. The chain employs TRBV5-1 and TRBJ2-2; D unclear. The CDR3 has 13 residues. CDR1 SGHRS and CDR2 YFSETQ come from the germline V gene. Trimming left V 7 bases short and J 2 bases short, with 9 bases between. The CDR3 sequence is CASQGPNTGELFF. The CDR3, as DNA: TGCGCCAGCCAAGGTCCAAACACCGGGGAGCTGTTTTTT.

By frequency in the sample, this clonotype is large (0.1 to 1%). This rearrangement joins TRBV24-1 to TRBJ2-1; D uncertain. V lost 0 bases to trimming and J lost 10 bases, with 21 bases between them. The CDR3 spans 17 residues. CDR1 is KGHDR, CDR2 SFDVKD, per germline. CDR3 DNA sequence: TGTGCCACCAGTGATTTGCGTAACGCCGTCTCCGGTGGGGAGCAGTTCTTC. Its protein product is CATSDLRNAVSGGEQFF.

By its share, this clonotype is medium-sized. The genes are TRBV27 and TRBJ2-1; no reliable D call. This CDR3 is 12 amino acids long. Trimming took off 5 bases at V and 8 bases at J, with 10 bases between the two ends. Germline lookup yields CDR1 MNHEY and CDR2 SMNVEV (reference sequence). The DNA of the CDR3 is TGTGCCAGCAGTCCGCTTTTGGATGAGCAGTTCTTC. Encoded protein: CASSPLLDEQFF.

This clonotype was found a few times. This chain uses TRBV5-1 with TRBJ2-5; D might be TRBD1 (6 bases). The germline V gene has CDR1 SGHRS and CDR2 YFSETQ. The CDR3 extends over 15 amino acids. With 0 bases removed from V and 5 bases from J, the gap between germline ends came to 14 bases. CDR3 sequence reads: CASSLAAGVQETQYF. The CDR3 nucleotides read TGCGCCAGCAGCTTGGCGGCAGGGGTTCAGGAGACCCAGTACTTC.

This clonotype is judged large (0.1 to 1%). The CDR3 sequence is CAAQTSGEGYEQYF. The CDR3 DNA follows: TGTGCCGCCCAGACTAGCGGGGAGGGCTACGAGCAGTACTTC. This chain joins TRBV10-3 and TRBJ2-7; 11 nucleotides agree with TRBD2. V lost 11 bases and J lost 3; bases outside the gene matches: 9. In germline, CDR1 is ENHRY, CDR2 SYGVKD. CDR3 length equals 14 residues.